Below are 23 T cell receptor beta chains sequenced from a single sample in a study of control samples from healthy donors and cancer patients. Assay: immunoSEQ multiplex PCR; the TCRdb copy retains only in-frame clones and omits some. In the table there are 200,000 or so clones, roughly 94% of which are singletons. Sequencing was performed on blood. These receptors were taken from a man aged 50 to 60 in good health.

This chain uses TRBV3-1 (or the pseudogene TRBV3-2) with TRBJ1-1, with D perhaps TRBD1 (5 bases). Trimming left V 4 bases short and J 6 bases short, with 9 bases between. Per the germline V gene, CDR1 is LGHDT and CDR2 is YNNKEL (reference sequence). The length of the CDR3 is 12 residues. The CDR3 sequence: CASSLRGAEAFF. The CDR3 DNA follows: TGTGCCAGCAGCCTACGAGGGGCTGAAGCTTTCTTT.

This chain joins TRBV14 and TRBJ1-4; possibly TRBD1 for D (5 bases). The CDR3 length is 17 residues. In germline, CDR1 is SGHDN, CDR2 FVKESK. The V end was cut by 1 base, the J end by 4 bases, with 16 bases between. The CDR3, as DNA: TGTGCCAGCAGCCAAGCGCCCCCAGGGAGGGGTAATGAAAAACTGTTTTTT. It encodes CASSQAPPGRGNEKLFF.

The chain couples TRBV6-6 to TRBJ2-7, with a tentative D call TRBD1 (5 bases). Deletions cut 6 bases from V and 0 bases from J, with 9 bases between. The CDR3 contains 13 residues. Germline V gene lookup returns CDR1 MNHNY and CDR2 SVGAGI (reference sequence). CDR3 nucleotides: TGTGCCAGCAGGGACACGAGCTCCTACGAGCAGTACGTC. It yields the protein CASRDTSSYEQYV.

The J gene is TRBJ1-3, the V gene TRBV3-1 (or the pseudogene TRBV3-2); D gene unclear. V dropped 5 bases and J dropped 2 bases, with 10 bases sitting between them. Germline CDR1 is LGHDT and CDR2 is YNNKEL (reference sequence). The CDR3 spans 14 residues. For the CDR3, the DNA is TGTGCCAGCAGCTTACAATGGGCTGGAAACACCATATATTTT. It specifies CASSLQWAGNTIYF.

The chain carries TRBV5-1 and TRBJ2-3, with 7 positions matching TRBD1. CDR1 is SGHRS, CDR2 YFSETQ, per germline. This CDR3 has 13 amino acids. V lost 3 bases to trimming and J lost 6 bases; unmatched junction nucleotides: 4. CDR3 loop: CASSSTGIDTQYF. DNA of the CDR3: TGCGCCAGCAGCTCGACAGGGATTGATACGCAGTATTTT.

For the CDR3, the DNA is TGTGCCAGCAGCCGGCGGGGGGGTAGCACCGGGGAGCTGTTTTTT. Translated: CASSRRGGSTGELFF. V and J are TRBV3-1 (or the pseudogene TRBV3-2) and TRBJ2-2, with 9 bases matching TRBD2. This CDR3 spans 15 amino acids. Germline-derived CDR1 and CDR2 are LGHDT and YNNKEL (reference sequence). V was clipped by 4 bases and J by 4 bases; unmatched bases: 4.

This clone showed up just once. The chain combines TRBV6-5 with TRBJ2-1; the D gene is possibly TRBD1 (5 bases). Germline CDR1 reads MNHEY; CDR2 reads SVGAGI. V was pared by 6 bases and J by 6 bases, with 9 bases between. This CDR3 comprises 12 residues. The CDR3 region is CASRRQPNEQFF. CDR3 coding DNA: TGTGCCAGCAGACGACAGCCCAATGAGCAGTTCTTC.

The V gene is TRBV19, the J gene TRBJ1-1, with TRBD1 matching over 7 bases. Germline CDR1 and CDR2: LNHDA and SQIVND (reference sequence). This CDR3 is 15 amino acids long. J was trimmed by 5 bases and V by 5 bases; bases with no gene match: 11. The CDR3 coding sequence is TGTGCCAGTAGTTACAGGGGAGGATTCGAGACTGAAGCTTTCTTT. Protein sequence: CASSYRGGFETEAFF.

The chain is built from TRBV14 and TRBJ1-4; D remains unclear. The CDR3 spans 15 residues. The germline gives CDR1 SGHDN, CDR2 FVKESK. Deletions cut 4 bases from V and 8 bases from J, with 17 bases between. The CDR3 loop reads CASSLSAGRGEKLFF. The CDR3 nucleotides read TGTGCCAGCAGCCTTTCAGCCGGGCGTGGGGAAAAACTGTTTTTT. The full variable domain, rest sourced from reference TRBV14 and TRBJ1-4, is EAGVTQFPSHSVIEKGQTVTLRCDPISGHDNLYWYRRVMGKEIKFLLHFVKESKQDESGMPNNRFLAERTGGTYSTLKVQPAELEDSGVYFCASSLSAGRGEKLFFGSGTQLSVL.

CDR3 region: CTSSRHPSGTVNTEAFF. CDR3 nucleotides: TGCACCAGCAGCCGCCACCCCTCTGGGACGGTAAACACTGAAGCTTTCTTT. The chain links TRBV1 to TRBJ1-1. TRBV1 is designated a pseudogene. The CDR3 loop spans 17 amino acids.

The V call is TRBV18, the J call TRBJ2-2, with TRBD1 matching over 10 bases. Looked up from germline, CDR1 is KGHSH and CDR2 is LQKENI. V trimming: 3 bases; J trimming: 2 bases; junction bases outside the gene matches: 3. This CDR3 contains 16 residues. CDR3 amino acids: CASSPGQGLNTGELFF. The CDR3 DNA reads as TGTGCCAGCTCACCGGGACAGGGGTTAAACACCGGGGAGCTGTTTTTT.

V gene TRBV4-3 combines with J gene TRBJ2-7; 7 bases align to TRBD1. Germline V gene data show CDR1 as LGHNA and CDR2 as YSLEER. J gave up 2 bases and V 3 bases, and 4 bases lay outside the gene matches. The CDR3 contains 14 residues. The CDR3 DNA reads TGCGCCAGCAGCCAGCGGACAGGCCCCTACGAGCAGTACTTC. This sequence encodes CASSQRTGPYEQYF.

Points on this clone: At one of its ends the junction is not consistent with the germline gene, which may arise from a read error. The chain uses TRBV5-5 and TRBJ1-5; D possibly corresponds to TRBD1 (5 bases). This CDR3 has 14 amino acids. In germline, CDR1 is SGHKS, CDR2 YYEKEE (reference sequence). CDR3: CASSLAGRGQSQHF. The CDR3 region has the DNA TGTGCCAGCAGCTTGGCAGGGCGGGGTCAGTCCCAGCATTTT.

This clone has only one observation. The CDR3 region is CASRDRGSYNSPLHF. Here the CDR3 DNA reads TGTGCCAGCAGGGACAGGGGTTCCTATAATTCACCCCTCCACTTT. The chain links TRBV27 to TRBJ1-6; TRBD1 aligns across 9 bases. J gave up 1 base and V 6 bases, and 1 base lay outside the gene matches. Germline V gene data show CDR1 as MNHEY and CDR2 as SMNVEV (reference sequence). This CDR3 spans 15 amino acids.

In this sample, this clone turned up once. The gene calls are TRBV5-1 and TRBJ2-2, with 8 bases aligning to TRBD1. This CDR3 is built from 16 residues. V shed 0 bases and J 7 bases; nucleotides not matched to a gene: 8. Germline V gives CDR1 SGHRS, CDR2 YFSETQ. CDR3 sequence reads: CASSLGTGNVVGELFF. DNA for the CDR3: TGCGCCAGCAGCTTGGGGACAGGGAATGTTGTCGGGGAGCTGTTTTTT. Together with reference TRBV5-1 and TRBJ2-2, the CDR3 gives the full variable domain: KAGVTQTPRYLIKTRGQQVTLSCSPISGHRSVSWYQQTPGQGLQFLFEYFSETQRNKGNFPGRFSGRQFSNSRSEMNVSTLELGDSALYLCASSLGTGNVVGELFFGEGSRLTVL.

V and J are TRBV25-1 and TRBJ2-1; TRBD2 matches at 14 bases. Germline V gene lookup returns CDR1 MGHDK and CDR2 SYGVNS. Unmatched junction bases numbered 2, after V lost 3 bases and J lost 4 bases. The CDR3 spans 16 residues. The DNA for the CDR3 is TGTGCCAGCAGTGACGGGACTAGCGGGGGATACAATGAGCAGTTCTTC. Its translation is CASSDGTSGGYNEQFF.

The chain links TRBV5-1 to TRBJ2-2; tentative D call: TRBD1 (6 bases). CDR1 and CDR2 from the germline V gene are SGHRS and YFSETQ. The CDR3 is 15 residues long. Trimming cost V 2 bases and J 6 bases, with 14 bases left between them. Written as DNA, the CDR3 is TGCGCCAGCAGCTTAGGGCCAGGGGAAGCCGGGGAGCTGTTTTTT. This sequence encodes CASSLGPGEAGELFF.

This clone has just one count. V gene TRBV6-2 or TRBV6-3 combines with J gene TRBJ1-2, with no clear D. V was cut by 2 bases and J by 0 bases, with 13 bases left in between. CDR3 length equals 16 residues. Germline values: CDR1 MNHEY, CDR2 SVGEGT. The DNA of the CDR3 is TGTGCCAGCAGTTACCAACCCTCAACAGCTAACTATGGCTACACCTTC. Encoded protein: CASSYQPSTANYGYTF.

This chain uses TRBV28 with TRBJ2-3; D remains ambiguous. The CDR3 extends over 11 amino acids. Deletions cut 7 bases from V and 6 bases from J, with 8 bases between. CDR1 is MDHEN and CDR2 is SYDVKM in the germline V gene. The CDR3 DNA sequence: TGTGCCAGCACCAATGGGGATACGCAGTATTTT. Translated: CASTNGDTQYF.

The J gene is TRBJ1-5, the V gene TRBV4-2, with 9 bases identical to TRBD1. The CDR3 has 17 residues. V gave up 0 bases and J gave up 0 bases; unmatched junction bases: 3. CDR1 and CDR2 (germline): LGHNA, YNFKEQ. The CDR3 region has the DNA TGTGCCAGCAGCCAAGACGAGGGACAGGGTAGCAATCAGCCCCAGCATTTT. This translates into CASSQDEGQGSNQPQHF.

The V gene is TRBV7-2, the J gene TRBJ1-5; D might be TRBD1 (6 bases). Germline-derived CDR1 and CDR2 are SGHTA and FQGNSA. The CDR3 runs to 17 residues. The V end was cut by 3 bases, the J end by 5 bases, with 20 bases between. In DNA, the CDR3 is TGTGCCAGCAGCTTTGGTGGAGGGGGGCAGAACCATCAGCCCCAGCATTTT. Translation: CASSFGGGGQNHQPQHF.

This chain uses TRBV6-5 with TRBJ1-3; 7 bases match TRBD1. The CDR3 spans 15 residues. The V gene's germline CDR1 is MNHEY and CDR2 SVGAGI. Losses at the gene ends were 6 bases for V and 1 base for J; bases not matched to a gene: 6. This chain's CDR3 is CASRKGQLSGNTIYF. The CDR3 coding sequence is TGTGCCAGCAGGAAGGGACAGCTTTCTGGAAACACCATATATTTT.

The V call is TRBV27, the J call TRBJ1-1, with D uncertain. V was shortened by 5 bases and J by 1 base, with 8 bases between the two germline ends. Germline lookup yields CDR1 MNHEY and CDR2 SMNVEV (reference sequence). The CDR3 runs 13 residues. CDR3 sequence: CASSPFQNTEAFF. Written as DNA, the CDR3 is TGTGCCAGCAGTCCATTTCAGAACACTGAAGCTTTCTTT.